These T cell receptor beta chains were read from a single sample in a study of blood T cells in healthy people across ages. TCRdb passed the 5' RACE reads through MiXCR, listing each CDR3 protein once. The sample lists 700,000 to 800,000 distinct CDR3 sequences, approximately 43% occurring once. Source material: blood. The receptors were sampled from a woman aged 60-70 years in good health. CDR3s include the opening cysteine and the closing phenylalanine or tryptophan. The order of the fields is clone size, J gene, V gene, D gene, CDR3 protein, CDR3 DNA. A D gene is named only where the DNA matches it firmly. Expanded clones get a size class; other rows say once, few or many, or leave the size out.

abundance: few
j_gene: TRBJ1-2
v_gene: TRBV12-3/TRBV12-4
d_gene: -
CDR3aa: CASSLSGLYGYTF
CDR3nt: TGTGCCAGCAGTTTATCTGGGCTCTATGGCTACACCTTC

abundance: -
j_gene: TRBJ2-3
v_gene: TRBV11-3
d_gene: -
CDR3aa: CASSGGSLRTDTQYF
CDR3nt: TGTGCCAGCAGCGGGGGGTCTTTGCGGACAGATACGCAGTATTTT

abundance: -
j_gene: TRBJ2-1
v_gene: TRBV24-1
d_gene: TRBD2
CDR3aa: CATSGGGGGYNEQFF
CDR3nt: TGTGCCACCAGTGGCGGGGGGGGTGGCTACAATGAGCAGTTCTTC

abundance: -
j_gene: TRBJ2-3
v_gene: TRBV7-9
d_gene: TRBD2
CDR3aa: CASTLGRVTDTQYF
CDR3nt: TGTGCCAGCACCCTAGGGAGGGTCACAGATACGCAGTATTTT

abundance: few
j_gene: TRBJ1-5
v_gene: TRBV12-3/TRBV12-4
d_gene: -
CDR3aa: CASSSAVLGGNQPQHF
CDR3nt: TGTGCCAGCAGTTCAGCCGTGCTGGGAGGCAATCAGCCCCAGCATTTT

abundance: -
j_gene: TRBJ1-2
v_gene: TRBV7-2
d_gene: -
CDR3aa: CASSLLGVSFNYGYTF
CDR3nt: TGTGCCAGCAGCTTATTAGGGGTCAGCTTTAACTATGGCTACACCTTC

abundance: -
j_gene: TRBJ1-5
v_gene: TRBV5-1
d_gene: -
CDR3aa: CASSAGTNQPQHF
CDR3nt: TGCGCCAGCAGCGCCGGGACGAATCAGCCCCAGCATTTT

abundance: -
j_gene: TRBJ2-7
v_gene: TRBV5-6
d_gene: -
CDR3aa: CASSLGQDVWYF
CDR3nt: TGTGCCAGCAGCTTGGGACAGGACGTTTGGTACTTC

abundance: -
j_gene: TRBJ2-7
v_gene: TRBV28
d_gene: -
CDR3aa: CASSLVVAGSYEQYF
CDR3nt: TGTGCCAGCAGTCTCGTCGTGGCGGGCTCCTACGAGCAGTACTTC

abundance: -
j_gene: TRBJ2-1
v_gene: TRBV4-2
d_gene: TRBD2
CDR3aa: CASSSGLAANEQFF
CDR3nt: TGTGCCAGCAGCTCGGGACTAGCGGCAAATGAGCAGTTCTTC

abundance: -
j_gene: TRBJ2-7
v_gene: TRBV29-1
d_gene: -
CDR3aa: CSVEDPGRGYEQYF
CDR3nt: TGCAGCGTTGAAGATCCCGGCAGGGGCTACGAGCAGTACTTC

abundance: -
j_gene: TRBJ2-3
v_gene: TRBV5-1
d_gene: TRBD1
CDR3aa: CAGSPTGGGNQDTQYF
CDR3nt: TGCGCCGGCAGCCCCACAGGGGGCGGGAATCAAGATACGCAGTATTTT

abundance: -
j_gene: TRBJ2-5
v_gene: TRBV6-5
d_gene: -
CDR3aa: CASRPYRAGEQYF
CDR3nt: TGTGCCAGCAGGCCGTACAGGGCAGGGGAGCAGTACTTC

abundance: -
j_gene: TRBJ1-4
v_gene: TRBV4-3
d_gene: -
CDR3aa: CASSQEGLGNNEKLFF
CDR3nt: TGCGCCAGCAGCCAAGAAGGACTAGGGAATAATGAAAAACTGTTTTTT

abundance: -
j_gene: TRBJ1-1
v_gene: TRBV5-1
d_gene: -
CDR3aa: CASSEDNTEAFF
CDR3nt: TGCGCCAGCAGCGAGGATAACACTGAAGCTTTCTTT

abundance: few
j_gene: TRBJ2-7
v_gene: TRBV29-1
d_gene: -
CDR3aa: CSVVRQPSYEQYF
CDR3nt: TGCAGCGTTGTGCGGCAGCCCTCCTACGAGCAGTACTTC

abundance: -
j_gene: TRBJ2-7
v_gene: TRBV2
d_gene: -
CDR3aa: CASSEARVLEQYF
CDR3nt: TGTGCCAGCAGTGAAGCGCGTGTGCTAGAGCAGTACTTC

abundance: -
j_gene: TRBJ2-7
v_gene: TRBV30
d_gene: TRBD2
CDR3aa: CAWSLLAGGYEQYF
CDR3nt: TGTGCCTGGAGCTTACTAGCGGGGGGCTACGAGCAGTACTTC

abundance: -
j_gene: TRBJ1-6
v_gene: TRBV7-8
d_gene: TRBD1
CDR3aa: CASSKGQQNSPLHF
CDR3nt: TGTGCCAGCAGCAAGGGACAGCAAAATTCACCCCTCCACTTT

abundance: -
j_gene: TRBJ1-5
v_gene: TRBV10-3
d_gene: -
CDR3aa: CAISGGGIGQPQHF
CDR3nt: TGTGCCATCAGTGGGGGGGGAATTGGACAGCCCCAGCATTTT

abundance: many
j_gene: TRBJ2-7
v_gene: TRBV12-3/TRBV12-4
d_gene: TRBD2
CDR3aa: CASSLGTSVGEQYF
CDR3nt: TGTGCCAGCAGTTTAGGGACTAGTGTGGGGGAGCAGTACTTC

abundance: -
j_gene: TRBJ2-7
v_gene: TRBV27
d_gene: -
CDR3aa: CASRFKGFSYEQYF
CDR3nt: TGTGCCAGCAGATTTAAGGGGTTCTCCTACGAGCAGTACTTC

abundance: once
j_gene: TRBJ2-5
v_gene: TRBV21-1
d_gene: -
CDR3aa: CARPLPGPRRLSETQYF
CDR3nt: TGTGCCAGACCACTACCGGGGCCCAGGCGGTTGTCCGAGACCCAGTACTTC

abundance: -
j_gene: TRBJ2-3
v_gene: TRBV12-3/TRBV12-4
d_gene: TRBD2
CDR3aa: CASSLVREASTDTQYF
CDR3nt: TGTGCCAGCAGTTTGGTCCGGGAGGCCAGCACAGATACGCAGTATTTT

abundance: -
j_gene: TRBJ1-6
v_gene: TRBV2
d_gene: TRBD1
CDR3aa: CASSDMGQGANSPLHF
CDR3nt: TGTGCCAGCAGTGATATGGGACAGGGGGCCAATTCACCCCTCCACTTT

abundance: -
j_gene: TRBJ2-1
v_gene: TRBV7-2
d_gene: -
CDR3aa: CASSPGGSLHLEQFF
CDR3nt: TGTGCCAGCAGCCCAGGGGGGTCCCTTCACCTTGAGCAGTTCTTC

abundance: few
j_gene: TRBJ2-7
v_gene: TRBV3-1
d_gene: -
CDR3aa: CASSQDVRSYEQYF
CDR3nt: TGTGCCAGCAGCCAAGATGTCAGGAGCTACGAGCAGTACTTC

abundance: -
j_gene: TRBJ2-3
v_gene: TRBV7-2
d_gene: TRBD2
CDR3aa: CASSSPSGRAGLSTDTQYF
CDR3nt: TGTGCCAGCAGCTCCCCTAGCGGGAGGGCCGGTTTAAGCACAGATACGCAGTATTTT

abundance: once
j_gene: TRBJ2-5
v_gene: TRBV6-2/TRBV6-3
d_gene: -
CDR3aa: CTSSGALREQYF
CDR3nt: TGTACCAGCAGTGGGGCTCTACGAGAGCAGTACTTC

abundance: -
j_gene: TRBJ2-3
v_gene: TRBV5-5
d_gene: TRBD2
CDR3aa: CAGSVQAGGSLDTQYF
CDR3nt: TGTGCCGGCAGCGTTCAAGCGGGGGGGAGTTTAGATACGCAGTATTTT

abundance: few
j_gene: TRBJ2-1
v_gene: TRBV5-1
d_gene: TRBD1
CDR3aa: CASSGDRGDNEQFF
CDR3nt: TGCGCCAGCAGCGGGGACAGGGGGGACAATGAGCAGTTCTTC

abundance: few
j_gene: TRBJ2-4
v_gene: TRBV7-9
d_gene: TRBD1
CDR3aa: CASSLPSGTGRDIQYF
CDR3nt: TGTGCCAGCAGCTTACCTTCCGGGACAGGGAGGGACATTCAGTACTTC

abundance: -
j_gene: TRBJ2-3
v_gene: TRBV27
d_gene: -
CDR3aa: CASSATGPTVDTQYF
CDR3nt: TGTGCCAGCAGTGCTACGGGACCCACCGTAGATACGCAGTATTTT

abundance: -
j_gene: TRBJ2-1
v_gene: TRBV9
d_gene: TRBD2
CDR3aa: CASSVVGSIGGSLGSYNEQFF
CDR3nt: TGTGCCAGCAGCGTAGTGGGGAGTATTGGCGGGAGCTTGGGCTCCTACAATGAGCAGTTCTTC

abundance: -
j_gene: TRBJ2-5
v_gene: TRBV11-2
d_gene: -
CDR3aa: CASSLVISGTQYF
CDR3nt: TGTGCCAGCAGCTTAGTCATTTCAGGGACCCAGTACTTC

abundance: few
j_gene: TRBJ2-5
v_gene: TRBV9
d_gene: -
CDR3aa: CASSVDGTRETQYF
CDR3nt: TGTGCCAGCAGCGTAGACGGGACAAGAGAGACCCAGTACTTC

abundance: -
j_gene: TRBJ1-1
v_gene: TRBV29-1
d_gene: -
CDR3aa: CGVVDALISEAFF
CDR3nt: TGCGGCGTTGTGGATGCCTTAATCTCTGAAGCTTTCTTT

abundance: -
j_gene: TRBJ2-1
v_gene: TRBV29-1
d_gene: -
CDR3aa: CSVFDWSSYNEQFF
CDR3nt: TGCAGCGTTTTCGATTGGAGCTCCTACAATGAGCAGTTCTTC

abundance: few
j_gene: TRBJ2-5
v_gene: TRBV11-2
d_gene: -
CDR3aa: CASSLSSGTQYF
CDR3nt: TGTGCCAGCAGCTTATCATCTGGGACCCAGTACTTC

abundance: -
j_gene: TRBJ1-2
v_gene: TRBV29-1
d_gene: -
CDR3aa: CSVEDTQKGYYGYTF
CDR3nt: TGCAGCGTTGAAGATACCCAAAAGGGGTACTATGGCTACACCTTC

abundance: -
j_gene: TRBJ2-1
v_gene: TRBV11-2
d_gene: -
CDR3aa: CASSQGLKAETQFF
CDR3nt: TGTGCCAGCAGCCAAGGACTCAAGGCGGAGACCCAGTTCTTC